These 10 T cell receptor beta chains originate from one sample sequenced in a study of neurological immune-mediated disorders. Each CDR3 protein is one row after TCRdb ran MiXCR on the 5' RACE reads. The sample has about 39,000 distinct CDR3 sequences, almost 7.5% seen once. The sequenced material came from CD4+ T cells from blood. These receptor sequences come from a man aged 50 to 59 in good health.

This clonotype showed up many times. The chain uses TRBV10-3 and TRBJ2-3; 11 bases are a match to TRBD1. V shed 0 bases, J shed 8 bases, and the junction held 7 bases outside the gene matches. Germline V CDR1 and CDR2: ENHRY, SYGVKD. The CDR3 length is 16 residues. In nucleotides, the CDR3 is TGTGCCATCAGTGAGTCGGACAGGGGGCGCGTGGGTACGCAGTATTTT. Its protein is CAISESDRGRVGTQYF.

This clonotype has ten or more counts. The rearrangement uses TRBV7-2 and TRBJ2-7, with TRBD2 identical over 11 bases. This CDR3 is built from 15 residues. Germline-derived CDR1 and CDR2 are SGHTA and FQGNSA. Trimming cost V 6 bases and J 0 bases; bases outside gene matches: 4. This chain's CDR3 is CASSLSGRASYEQYF. As DNA, the CDR3 is TGTGCCAGCAGTCTTAGCGGGAGGGCCTCCTACGAGCAGTACTTC.

This clonotype was observed many times. The V and J genes are TRBV7-9 and TRBJ2-1; D not certain. Germline assignment: CDR1 SEHNR and CDR2 FQNEAQ (reference sequence). V was clipped by 1 base and J by 2 bases, with 12 bases between them. The CDR3 contains 16 residues. DNA for the CDR3: TGTGCCAGCAGCTTAGTAGAAAAACAACCCTACAATGAGCAGTTCTTC. Translating it yields CASSLVEKQPYNEQFF.

This clonotype was counted ten times or more. The rearrangement joins TRBV3-1 to TRBJ2-7; 7 positions agree with TRBD2. V trimming: 0 bases; J trimming: 3 bases; junction bases outside the gene matches: 8. Germline values: CDR1 LGHDT, CDR2 YNNKEL (reference sequence). The CDR3 contains 16 residues. The chain's CDR3 is CASSQERASGNYEQYF. In DNA, the CDR3 is TGTGCCAGCAGCCAAGAGAGGGCCAGCGGGAACTACGAGCAGTACTTC.

This clonotype was picked up many times. The chain is built from TRBV5-4 and TRBJ2-1; 14 nucleotides line up with TRBD2. J lost 8 bases, V lost 4 bases, and 8 bases had no gene match. The CDR3 has 16 residues. From germline, CDR1 is SGHNT and CDR2 YYREEE (reference sequence). The CDR3 is CASSPRTSGRSDEQFF. The DNA for the CDR3 is TGTGCCAGCAGCCCGAGGACTAGCGGGAGGTCGGATGAGCAGTTCTTC.

This clonotype has a count of ten or more. The chain uses TRBV7-9 and TRBJ2-5; D is perhaps TRBD2 (6 bases). This CDR3 comprises 14 residues. V lost 6 bases to trimming and J lost 0 bases, with 11 bases between them. Germline V gives CDR1 SEHNR, CDR2 FQNEAQ (reference sequence). This CDR3 reads CASRHAGYQETQYF. The CDR3 DNA reads TGTGCCAGCAGACACGCGGGGTACCAAGAGACCCAGTACTTC.

This clonotype was seen ten or more times. This chain uses TRBV20-1 with TRBJ1-6; D is uncertain. CDR3 length: 12 residues. Trimming removed 2 bases at V and 8 bases at J, with 7 bases between. CDR1 and CDR2 from the germline V gene are DFQATT and SNEGSKA (reference sequence). CDR3 in amino acids: CSARRRDSPLHF. The CDR3 nucleotides read TGCAGTGCTAGAAGGAGGGATTCACCCCTCCACTTT.

In its sample, this clonotype was seen many times. The rearrangement joins TRBV4-1 to TRBJ2-7, with 7 bases identical to TRBD1. Germline loops: CDR1 MGHRA, CDR2 YSYEKL. The CDR3 has 14 amino acids. The V gene end was trimmed by 4 bases and the J gene end by 5 bases; junction bases not matched to a gene: 8. The CDR3 bases are TGCGCCAGCAGCCTGGGACAGACGACCCACGAGCAGTACTTC. Translation gives CASSLGQTTHEQYF.

There are a few counts of this clonotype. The V call is TRBV4-3, the J call TRBJ2-1; 10 nucleotides align to TRBD1. Germline V gene lookup returns CDR1 LGHNA and CDR2 YSLEER. The CDR3 spans 14 residues. V dropped 4 bases and J dropped 5; count of bases not matched to a gene: 2. CDR3 amino acids: CASSRQGANNEQFF. In DNA form, the CDR3 reads TGCGCCAGCAGCCGACAGGGGGCCAACAATGAGCAGTTCTTC.

This clonotype occurred many times. The rearrangement uses TRBV6-5 and TRBJ2-7; D perhaps matches TRBD2 (5 bases). The germline V and J ends were trimmed by 3 bases and 1 base, with 13 bases remaining between them. The CDR3 covers 15 residues. The germline V gene encodes CDR1 MNHEY and CDR2 SVGAGI. As DNA, the CDR3 is TGTGCCAGCAGTTATCGCTTTTCGGGGTCCTACGAGCAGTACTTC. Residues: CASSYRFSGSYEQYF.